One sample yielded the 29 T cell receptor beta chains listed below, sequenced in a study of neurological immune-mediated disorders. TCRdb reprocessed the 5' RACE reads via MiXCR and lists one record per CDR3 protein. The data hold 78,000 or so distinct CDR3 sequences, with about 5.2% observed a single time. Sequencing was carried out using PBMCs. The receptor source for this set is a woman aged 25 to 39 with multiple sclerosis.

This clonotype was seen a few times. Since a much larger clone is just one base distant, this may be a read error. V gene TRBV5-1 combines with J gene TRBJ2-5; 8 nucleotides line up with TRBD1. The J segment lost 7 bases and the V segment lost 4 bases, leaving 9 bases of the junction unmatched. Germline-derived CDR1 and CDR2 are SGHRS and YFSETQ. The CDR3 loop spans 14 amino acids. CDR3 region: CASSVTGARGTQYF. DNA for the CDR3: TGCGCCAGCAGCGTGACAGGGGCGCGAGGGACCCAGTACTTC.

This clonotype was counted a few times. In DNA form, the CDR3 reads TGTGCCAGCAGCTCCCACAGGGGGCTCAGGGAGACCCAGTACTTC. Its protein is CASSSHRGLRETQYF. The V call is TRBV7-8, the J call TRBJ2-5; TRBD1 aligns across 9 bases. Trimming cost V 4 bases and J 5 bases; bases outside gene matches: 8. The CDR3 consists of 15 residues. CDR1 and CDR2 from the germline V gene are SGHVS and FQNEAQ.

This clonotype was counted many times. The gene calls are TRBV28 and TRBJ2-6, with a tentative D call TRBD1 (5 bases). This CDR3 has 16 residues. Trimming left V 10 bases short and J 0 bases short, with 16 bases between. The V gene's germline CDR1 is MDHEN and CDR2 SYDVKM. CDR3 nucleotide sequence: TGTGCCACCCACGCAGGGTCGAGCTCTGGGGCCAACGTCCTGACTTTC. It specifies CATHAGSSSGANVLTF.

As regards this clonotype: It may be a read error: a sequence one base away is much more abundant. The chain has TRBV29-1 and TRBJ1-3; D is undetermined. The CDR3 spans 13 residues. Germline V gene sequence: CDR1 SQVTM, CDR2 ANQGSEA. The CDR3 protein is CSVDAFSGKTIYF. The CDR3 bases are TGCAGCGTTGACGCCTTCTCTGGAAAAACCATATATTTT.

Written as DNA, the CDR3 is TGTGCCAGCCGCGGCGCTCTGAACACCGGGGAGCTGTTTTTT. As protein: CASRGALNTGELFF. This chain uses TRBV6-6 with TRBJ2-2, with D unclear. Deletions cut 8 bases from V and 1 base from J, with 11 bases between. Germline V CDR1 and CDR2: MNHNY, SVGAGI (reference sequence). This CDR3 region has 14 residues.

This clonotype came up many times. This sequence joins TRBV20-1 and TRBJ2-6, with TRBD2 matching 13 bases. V gave up 4 bases and J gave up 0 bases; unmatched junction bases: 6. The germline V gene encodes CDR1 DFQATT and CDR2 SNEGSKA (reference sequence). This CDR3 is built from 18 residues. The CDR3 here is CSAIGTSGILSGANVLTF. In DNA form, the CDR3 reads TGCAGTGCTATAGGGACTAGCGGGATACTCTCTGGGGCCAACGTCCTGACTTTC.

The table lists this clonotype with many counts. V and J are TRBV5-5 and TRBJ2-2; no clear D. Germline CDR1 reads SGHKS; CDR2 reads YYEKEE (reference sequence). This CDR3 has 15 amino acids. V was pared by 1 base and J by 3 bases, with 10 bases between. CDR3 bases: TGTGCCAGCAGCTTGTACCAGTCGGACACCGGGGAGCTGTTTTTT. This gives the protein CASSLYQSDTGELFF. Full variable domain (outside the CDR3, taken from reference TRBV5-5 and TRBJ2-2): DAGVTQSPTHLIKTRGQQVTLRCSPISGHKSVSWYQQVLGQGPQFIFQYYEKEERGRGNFPDRFSARQFPNYSSELNVNALLLGDSALYLCASSLYQSDTGELFFGEGSRLTVL.

This clonotype was counted many times. The chain uses TRBV5-1 and TRBJ2-3; no clear D gene. CDR3 length: 14 residues. Trimming shortened V by 4 bases and J by 2 bases, and 11 bases separated the two germline ends. The germline V gene encodes CDR1 SGHRS and CDR2 YFSETQ. CDR3 region: CASSLGSSTDTQYF. The CDR3 DNA reads TGCGCCAGCAGCCTGGGGTCCTCCACAGATACGCAGTATTTT.

In this sample, this clonotype turned up many times. This chain joins TRBV20-1 and TRBJ2-2; 12 bases fit TRBD2. The CDR3 extends over 16 amino acids. Trimming cost V 6 bases and J 6 bases; bases outside gene matches: 11. Germline V gives CDR1 DFQATT, CDR2 SNEGSKA (reference sequence). DNA for the CDR3: TGCAGTGCGCAGACGGGGCTAGCGGGAGGGGCCGGGGAGCTGTTTTTT. Translated, it gives CSAQTGLAGGAGELFF.

This clonotype came up many times. This chain uses TRBV20-1 with TRBJ2-7; 11 bases are a match to TRBD2. V shed 1 base and J 6 bases; nucleotides not matched to a gene: 8. Germline CDR1 and CDR2: DFQATT and SNEGSKA (reference sequence). This CDR3 is 15 amino acids long. The CDR3 spells CSARGTSGRLLEQYF. The DNA of the CDR3 is TGCAGTGCTAGAGGCACTAGCGGGAGACTCCTCGAGCAGTACTTC.

This clonotype was counted many times. The DNA of the CDR3 is TGCAGTGCTAGAGTTGGGTCTAGCTTGAGGGGAGATACGCAGTATTTT. Protein: CSARVGSSLRGDTQYF. This chain links TRBV20-1 with TRBJ2-3; D possibly uses TRBD1 or TRBD2 (5 bases each). Trimming took off 1 base at V and 5 bases at J, with 19 bases between the two ends. The germline V gene encodes CDR1 DFQATT and CDR2 SNEGSKA (reference sequence). The CDR3 has 16 amino acids.

This clonotype qualifies as medium-sized. The chain couples TRBV29-1 to TRBJ1-1, with 8 positions matching TRBD1. The CDR3 totals 12 residues. CDR1 and CDR2 from the germline V gene are SQVTM and ANQGSEA. After removal of 2 bases from V and 4 bases from J, the junction contained 0 bases not matched to a gene. In DNA, the CDR3 is TGCAGCGTTGAACAGGGGGCCACTGAAGCTTTCTTT. Its protein is CSVEQGATEAFF. Combining the CDR3 with reference TRBV29-1 and TRBJ1-1 gives the whole variable domain SAVISQKPSRDICQRGTSLTIQCQVDSQVTMMFWYRQQPGQSLTLIATANQGSEATYESGFVIDKFPISRPNLTFSTLTVSNMSPEDSSIYLCSVEQGATEAFFGQGTRLTVV.

This clonotype was observed a few times. The chain combines TRBV6-2 or TRBV6-3 with TRBJ2-6; D is possibly TRBD1 (5 bases). Trimming stripped 8 bases from V and 4 bases from J, with 12 bases between. The CDR3 is made up of 14 amino acids. Germline loops: CDR1 MNHEY, CDR2 SVGEGT. The CDR3 loop reads CASLRGFGANVLTF. CDR3 sequence (DNA): TGTGCCAGCCTTAGGGGATTCGGGGCCAACGTCCTGACTTTC.

This clonotype was seen ten or more times. This chain joins TRBV10-3 and TRBJ2-6; weak D call: TRBD1 (5 bases). CDR3 length: 17 amino acids. Per germline, CDR1 ENHRY and CDR2 SYGVKD. Trimming shortened V by 3 bases and J by 0 bases, and 12 bases separated the two germline ends. CDR3 sequence reads: CAISDRTPYSGANVLTF. Here the CDR3 DNA reads TGTGCCATCAGTGACAGGACACCGTACTCTGGGGCCAACGTCCTGACTTTC.

This clonotype was detected only a few times. CDR3 nucleotides: TGTGCCATCAGTCCTGGGTCTACTAGAGGTGAGCAGTTCTTC. The encoded protein is CAISPGSTRGEQFF. The chain combines TRBV10-3 with TRBJ2-1; maybe TRBD2 (5 bases). Germline CDR1 ENHRY, CDR2 SYGVKD. V shed 5 bases and J shed 9 bases, with 17 bases lying between them. The CDR3 runs 14 residues.

This clonotype was observed a few times. The chain recombines TRBV7-6 with TRBJ2-5; no firm D call. CDR1 SGHVS and CDR2 FNYEAQ come from the germline V gene. The CDR3 is made up of 14 amino acids. V shed 2 bases and J shed 5 bases, with 12 bases lying between them. The CDR3: CASSLHGFTETQYF. In DNA form, the CDR3 reads TGTGCCAGCAGCTTACATGGATTTACGGAGACCCAGTACTTC.

This clonotype was picked up many times. This rearrangement joins TRBV20-1 to TRBJ2-5; D is possibly TRBD1 or TRBD2 (5 bases each). V shed 0 bases and J shed 5 bases, with 19 bases lying between them. This CDR3 is built from 16 residues. Germline V gene data show CDR1 as DFQATT and CDR2 as SNEGSKA (reference sequence). CDR3 sequence reads: CSARDPDWGRRETQYF. CDR3 bases: TGCAGTGCTAGAGATCCGGATTGGGGGAGACGGGAGACCCAGTACTTC.

At least ten counts were recorded for this clonotype. The V and J genes are TRBV5-5 and TRBJ2-5; TRBD1 matches at 7 bases. CDR1 and CDR2 (germline): SGHKS, YYEKEE (reference sequence). CDR3 size: 14 residues. Germline trimming cut 3 bases from V and 1 base from J; bases unmatched to any gene: 3. The CDR3 DNA reads as TGTGCCAGCAGCTACCGGGACAGCCAAGAGACCCAGTACTTC. Translated, it gives CASSYRDSQETQYF.

J is TRBJ2-3 and V is TRBV20-1; D uncertain. CDR3 length: 15 amino acids. CDR1 is DFQATT and CDR2 is SNEGSKA in the germline V gene (reference sequence). V lost 0 bases, J lost 0 bases, and 10 bases lay in between. Here the CDR3 reads CSARDPAPSTDTQYF. For the CDR3, the DNA is TGCAGTGCTAGAGATCCGGCACCTAGCACAGATACGCAGTATTTT.

This clonotype was recorded many times. The genes are TRBV10-2 and TRBJ2-7; D unresolved. The CDR3 has 11 residues. Germline CDR1 WSHSY, CDR2 SAAADI. V was shortened by 3 bases and J by 6 bases, with 6 bases between the two germline ends. The DNA for the CDR3 is TGCGCCAGCAGTGAATCCCGCGAGCAGTACTTC. Amino acids: CASSESREQYF.

There are a few counts of this clonotype. The rearrangement joins TRBV29-1 to TRBJ2-3, with D uncertain. The CDR3 is made up of 12 amino acids. Per the germline V gene, CDR1 is SQVTM and CDR2 is ANQGSEA. Trimming removed 5 bases from V and 5 bases from J, with 11 bases in between. CDR3 sequence reads: CSVTGAQDTQYF. CDR3 bases: TGCAGCGTTACGGGTGCCCAAGATACGCAGTATTTT.

The chain has TRBV20-1 and TRBJ2-7, with a possible D match to TRBD1 (6 bases). There are 13 residues in the CDR3. From germline, CDR1 is DFQATT and CDR2 SNEGSKA (reference sequence). V was trimmed by 5 bases and J by 0 bases, leaving 11 bases between them. The CDR3 DNA reads as TGCAGTGCTCGACAGGAAAGCTCCTACGAGCAGTACTTC. This codes for CSARQESSYEQYF.

The V gene is TRBV27, the J gene TRBJ1-1; the D is unclear. Trimming pared 2 bases from V and 8 bases from J, leaving 12 bases between. Germline V CDR1 and CDR2: MNHEY, SMNVEV (reference sequence). The CDR3 is 13 residues long. The CDR3 DNA follows: TGTGCCAGCAGTTTAGAGGGTATTGGAGAAGCTTTCTTT. Translation: CASSLEGIGEAFF.

This clonotype was picked up a small number of times. This sequence joins TRBV19 and TRBJ1-2; possible D gene TRBD1, 6 bases. Germline V gene data show CDR1 as LNHDA and CDR2 as SQIVND (reference sequence). Trimming pared 11 bases from V and 8 bases from J, leaving 30 bases between. The length of the CDR3 is 16 residues. The CDR3 spells CAVRTQQGILKDGYTF. CDR3 nucleotide sequence: TGTGCCGTGAGGACGCAGCAGGGGATTCTCAAGGACGGCTACACCTTC.

This clonotype was detected only a few times. The J gene is TRBJ1-1, the V gene TRBV28; D not resolved. This CDR3 contains 13 residues. The germline V gene encodes CDR1 MDHEN and CDR2 SYDVKM. V lost 3 bases, J lost 7 bases, and 12 bases lay in between. CDR3 in DNA: TGTGCCAGCAGTTTTTACACCCATCTTGAAGCTTTCTTT. Its translation: CASSFYTHLEAFF.

J is TRBJ2-3 and V is TRBV5-1; no firm D call. Germline CDR1 reads SGHRS; CDR2 reads YFSETQ. The CDR3 has 15 amino acids. Deletions cut 0 bases from V and 0 bases from J, with 8 bases between. The CDR3 loop is CASSLAVSSTDTQYF. The CDR3 DNA reads TGCGCCAGCAGCTTGGCCGTCAGTAGCACAGATACGCAGTATTTT.

This clonotype appeared many times. The gene calls are TRBV11-2 and TRBJ2-5, with D maybe TRBD2 (5 bases). Germline V lookup: CDR1 SGHAT, CDR2 FQNNGV. This CDR3 has 12 amino acids. The V end lost 5 bases, the J end lost 1 base, and 5 bases lay between the germline ends. The CDR3 loop is CASSRGQETQYF. The CDR3 DNA reads as TGTGCCAGCAGCCGGGGCCAAGAGACCCAGTACTTC.

This clonotype was seen repeatedly, ten times or more. The chain links TRBV30 to TRBJ2-5, with D maybe TRBD1 (5 bases). V was clipped by 4 bases and J by 1 base, with 10 bases between them. The CDR3 consists of 13 residues. Germline V gene sequence: CDR1 GTSNPN, CDR2 SVGIG (reference sequence). DNA for the CDR3: TGTGCCTGGATTGGGGCTGGCCAAGAGACCCAGTACTTC. It specifies CAWIGAGQETQYF. Variable domain in full (rest from reference TRBV30 and TRBJ2-5): SQTIHQWPATLVQPVGSPLSLECTVEGTSNPNLYWYRQAAGRGLQLLFYSVGIGQISSEVPQNLSASRPQDRQFILSSKKLLLSDSGFYLCAWIGAGQETQYFGPGTRLLVL.

There are many counts of this clonotype. This sequence joins TRBV2 and TRBJ1-2; TRBD1 agrees at 7 bases. The CDR3 is 13 residues long. Trimming at V came to 4 bases and at J to 4 bases, leaving 3 bases not matched to a gene. Germline assignment: CDR1 SNHLY and CDR2 FYNNEI. The CDR3 DNA sequence: TGTGCCAGCAGTGTTCGGGACAGCTATGGCTACACCTTC. Protein sequence: CASSVRDSYGYTF.